The 11 T cell receptor beta chains in this list originate from one sample, sequenced in a study of blood T cell repertoires in COVID-19. Measured with immunoSEQ multiplex PCR; TCRdb has only the in-frame clones, and not every one. The sample carries some 250,000 clones, 88% recorded once. The sample comprised peripheral blood. Source of these receptors: a woman aged 40-49 years who had recovered from COVID-19.

Only one count was recorded for this clone. This chain links TRBV7-6 with TRBJ1-5; tentative D call: TRBD1 (6 bases). V was clipped by 5 bases and J by 5 bases, with 16 bases between them. Germline CDR1 and CDR2: SGHVS and FNYEAQ. The CDR3 is made up of 15 amino acids. The CDR3 region has the DNA TGTGCCAGCAGCGGGATAGGGGGGGGCCATCAGCCCCAGCATTTT. Protein product: CASSGIGGGHQPQHF.

As DNA, the CDR3 is TGTGCCACCAGTGACAGCGACAGCCAGGACATTCAGTACTTC. Residues: CATSDSDSQDIQYF. The chain uses TRBV24-1 and TRBJ2-4; weak D call: TRBD1 (5 bases). Germline CDR1 reads KGHDR; CDR2 reads SFDVKD. The V and J ends lost 4 bases and 8 bases respectively, with 14 bases between them. This CDR3 has 14 amino acids.

The genes are TRBV5-6 and TRBJ1-3; the D is unclear. Trimming took 1 base from V and 9 from J, leaving 17 bases between them. The CDR3 has 15 amino acids. Germline V gene sequence: CDR1 SGHDT, CDR2 YYEEEE. CDR3 sequence: CASSLYQNSRGTIYF. CDR3 nucleotide sequence: TGTGCCAGCAGCTTGTACCAGAACTCCCGAGGCACCATATATTTT.

V usage is TRBV5-1 and J usage is TRBJ2-5; 13 bases fit TRBD2. Germline V gene sequence: CDR1 SGHRS, CDR2 YFSETQ. This CDR3 has 16 residues. With V trimmed by 2 bases and J by 2 bases, 3 bases remained unmatched. The CDR3 coding sequence is TGCGCCAGCAGCTTAACACTAGCGGGAGGGCAAGAGACCCAGTACTTC. Translated: CASSLTLAGGQETQYF.

The rearrangement links TRBV24-1 to TRBJ2-7; 8 bases align to TRBD2. The CDR3 has 13 amino acids. Germline trimming cut 9 bases from V and 3 bases from J; bases unmatched to any gene: 6. The V gene's germline CDR1 is KGHDR and CDR2 SFDVKD. The DNA of the CDR3 is TGTGCCACCGGCCCGAGCGGGAGCTACGAGCAGTACTTC. Translating it yields CATGPSGSYEQYF.

In this sample, this clone turned up a few times. The rearrangement joins TRBV28 to TRBJ1-5; 10 bases align to TRBD1. The CDR3 covers 16 residues. The germline V gene has CDR1 MDHEN and CDR2 SYDVKM. The CDR3 DNA is TGTGCACTGGGGGGACAGGGGATATATAGCAATCAGCCCCAGCATTTT. Translation: CALGGQGIYSNQPQHF.

The V call is TRBV6-6, the J call TRBJ2-3; tentatively, D is TRBD1 (6 bases). Trimming took 0 bases from V and 4 from J, leaving 11 bases between them. This CDR3 is built from 15 residues. Germline V gene lookup returns CDR1 MNHNY and CDR2 SVGAGI (reference sequence). The CDR3, as DNA: TGTGCCAGCAGTTACTCCCCAGAGGGGGCAGATACGCAGTATTTT. Protein sequence: CASSYSPEGADTQYF.

This chain connects TRBV6-2 or TRBV6-3 to TRBJ2-3, with 15 bases lining up with TRBD2. With 4 bases clipped from V and 4 bases from J, the junction kept 3 bases outside the gene matches. Germline CDR1 is MNHEY and CDR2 is SVGEGT. The CDR3 consists of 16 residues. This chain's CDR3 is CASSSGLAGGADTQYF. Here the CDR3 DNA reads TGTGCCAGCAGTTCTGGACTAGCGGGAGGGGCAGATACGCAGTATTTT.

The chain joins TRBV6-2 or TRBV6-3 to TRBJ2-1; D gene ambiguous. V was pared by 7 bases and J by 5 bases, with 18 bases between. CDR1 and CDR2 (germline): MNHEY, SVGEGT. The CDR3 sequence is 15 residues long. CDR3 nucleotide sequence: TGTGCCAGCAACCCGGCCCCGATTGTTCACAATGAGCAGTTCTTC. This gives the protein CASNPAPIVHNEQFF.

This clone was picked up a small number of times. The chain uses TRBV3-1 (or the pseudogene TRBV3-2) and TRBJ1-1, with D perhaps matching TRBD1 (6 bases). CDR3 length equals 14 residues. Trimming removed 2 bases at V and 6 bases at J, with 13 bases between. Germline lookup yields CDR1 LGHDT and CDR2 YNNKEL (reference sequence). The CDR3 reads CASSQPTGYAEAFF. The CDR3, as DNA: TGTGCCAGCAGCCAACCCACAGGGTACGCTGAAGCTTTCTTT.

The rearrangement uses TRBV11-1 and TRBJ2-7; a weak D match, TRBD2 (6 bases). The V end was cut by 0 bases, the J end by 7 bases, with 7 bases between. The CDR3 is 12 residues long. Germline CDR1 is SGHAT and CDR2 is FQDESV (reference sequence). Here the CDR3 reads CASSLARGEQYF. In DNA, the CDR3 is TGTGCCAGCAGCTTAGCCCGGGGGGAGCAGTACTTC.